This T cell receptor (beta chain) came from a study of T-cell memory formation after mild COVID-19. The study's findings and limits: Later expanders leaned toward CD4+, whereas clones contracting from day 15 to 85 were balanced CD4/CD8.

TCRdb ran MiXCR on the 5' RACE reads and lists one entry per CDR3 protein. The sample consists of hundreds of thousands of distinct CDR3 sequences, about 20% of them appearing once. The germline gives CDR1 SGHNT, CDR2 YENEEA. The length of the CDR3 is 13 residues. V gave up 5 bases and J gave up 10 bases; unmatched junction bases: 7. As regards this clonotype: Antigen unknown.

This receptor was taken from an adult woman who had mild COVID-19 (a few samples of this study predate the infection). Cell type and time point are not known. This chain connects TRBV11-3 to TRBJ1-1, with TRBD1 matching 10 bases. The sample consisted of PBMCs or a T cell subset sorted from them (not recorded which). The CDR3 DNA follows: TGTGCCAGCAGCGACCTGACAGGGGGCCTAGCTTTCTTT. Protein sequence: CASSDLTGGLAFF. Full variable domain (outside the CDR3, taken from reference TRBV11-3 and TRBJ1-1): EAGVVQSPRYKIIEKKQPVAFWCNPISGHNTLYWYLQNLGQGPELLIRYENEEAVDDSQLPKDRFSAERLKGVDSTLKIQPAELGDSAVYLCASSDLTGGLAFFGQGTRLTVV.